The text below deals with one TCR beta chain. What it binds is not known. This record comes from a study of blood T cells in healthy people across ages. A second PCR of 7 to 11 cycles used a sample-barcoded 5' primer and a J-beta primer mix. A single record per CDR3 protein comes from TCRdb applying MiXCR to the 5' RACE reads. Counted here are roughly 1,700,000 distinct CDR3 sequences, roughly 27% occurring once; the ten biggest clones make up 7.7%. PBMCs numbering at least 7 million were isolated per sample. Total RNA extracted from each sample amounted to at least 6 micrograms. The CDR3 has 17 residues. CDR1 DFQATT and CDR2 SNEGSKA come from the germline V gene (reference sequence). With 3 bases removed from V and 8 bases from J, the gap between germline ends came to 26 bases. Findings of the study overall: Any conclusive comparison of naive versus antigen-experienced cells was prevented by using unsorted PBMCs.

The receptor's source is a woman aged 25 to 45 in good health. V is TRBV20-1 and J is TRBJ2-4; a weak D match, TRBD2 (5 bases). The sample taken for sequencing was blood. The CDR3 coding sequence is TGCAGTGCTAGGCCCTTTACGTGGCCCGAAGGAGGAGACATTCAGTACTTC. Amino acid sequence: CSARPFTWPEGGDIQYF.